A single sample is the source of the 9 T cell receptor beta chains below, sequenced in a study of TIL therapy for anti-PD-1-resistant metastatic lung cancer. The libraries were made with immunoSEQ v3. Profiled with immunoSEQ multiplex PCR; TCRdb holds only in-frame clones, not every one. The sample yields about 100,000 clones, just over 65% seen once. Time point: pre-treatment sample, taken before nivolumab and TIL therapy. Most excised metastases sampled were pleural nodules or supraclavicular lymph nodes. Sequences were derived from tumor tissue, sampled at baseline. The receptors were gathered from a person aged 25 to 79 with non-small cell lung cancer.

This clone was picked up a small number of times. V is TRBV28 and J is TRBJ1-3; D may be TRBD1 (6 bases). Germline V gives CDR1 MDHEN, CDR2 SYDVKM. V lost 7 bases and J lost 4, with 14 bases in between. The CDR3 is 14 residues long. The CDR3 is CASINRVAGNTIYF. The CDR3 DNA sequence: TGTGCCAGCATTAACAGGGTCGCAGGAAACACCATATATTTT. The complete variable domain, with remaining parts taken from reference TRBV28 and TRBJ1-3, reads DVKVTQSSRYLVKRTGEKVFLECVQDMDHENMFWYRQDPGLGLRLIYFSYDVKMKEKGDIPEGYSVSREKKERFSLILESASTNQTSMYLCASINRVAGNTIYFGEGSWLTVV.

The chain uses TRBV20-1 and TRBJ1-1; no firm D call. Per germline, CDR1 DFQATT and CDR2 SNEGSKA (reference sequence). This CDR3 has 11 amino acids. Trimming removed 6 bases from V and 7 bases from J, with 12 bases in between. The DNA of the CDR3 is TGCAGTGCCCCAAACAGAATTGAAGCTTTCTTT. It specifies CSAPNRIEAFF.

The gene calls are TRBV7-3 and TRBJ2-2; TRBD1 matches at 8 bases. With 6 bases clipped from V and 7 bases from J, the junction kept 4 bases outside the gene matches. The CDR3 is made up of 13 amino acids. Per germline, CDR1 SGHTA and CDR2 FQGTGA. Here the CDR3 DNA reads TGTGCCAGCAGTCAGGGGGCTGGCGGGGAGCTGTTTTTT. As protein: CASSQGAGGELFF.

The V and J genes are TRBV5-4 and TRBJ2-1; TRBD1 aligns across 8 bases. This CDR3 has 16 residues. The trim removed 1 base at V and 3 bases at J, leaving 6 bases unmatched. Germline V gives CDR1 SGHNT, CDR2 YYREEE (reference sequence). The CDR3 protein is CASSLPGGLRYNEQFF. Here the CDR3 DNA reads TGTGCCAGCAGCTTGCCAGGGGGCCTCCGCTACAATGAGCAGTTCTTC. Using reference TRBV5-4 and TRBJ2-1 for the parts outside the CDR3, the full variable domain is ETGVTQSPTHLIKTRGQQVTLRCSSQSGHNTVSWYQQALGQGPQFIFQYYREEENGRGNFPPRFSGLQFPNYSSELNVNALELDDSALYLCASSLPGGLRYNEQFFGPGTRLTVL.

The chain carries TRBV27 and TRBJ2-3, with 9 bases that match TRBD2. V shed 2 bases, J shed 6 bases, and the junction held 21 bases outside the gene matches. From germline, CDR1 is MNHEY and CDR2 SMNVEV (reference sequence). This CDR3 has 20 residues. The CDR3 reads CASSLEVGLAGPWPPDTQYF. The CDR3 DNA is TGTGCCAGCAGTTTAGAGGTGGGGCTAGCGGGGCCTTGGCCCCCGGATACGCAGTATTTT.

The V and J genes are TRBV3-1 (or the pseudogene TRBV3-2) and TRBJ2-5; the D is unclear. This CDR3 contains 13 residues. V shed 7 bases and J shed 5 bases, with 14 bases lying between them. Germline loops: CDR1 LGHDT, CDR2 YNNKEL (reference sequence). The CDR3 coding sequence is TGTGCCAGCACCTCGTCTAAAAGGGAGACCCAGTACTTC. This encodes CASTSSKRETQYF.

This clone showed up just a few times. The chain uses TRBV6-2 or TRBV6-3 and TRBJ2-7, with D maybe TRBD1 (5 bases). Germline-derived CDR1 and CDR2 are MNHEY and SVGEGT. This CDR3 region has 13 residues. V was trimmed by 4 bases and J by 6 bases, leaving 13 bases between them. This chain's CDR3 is CASSFGHNGEQYF. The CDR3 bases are TGTGCCAGCAGTTTCGGACATAACGGCGAGCAGTACTTC.

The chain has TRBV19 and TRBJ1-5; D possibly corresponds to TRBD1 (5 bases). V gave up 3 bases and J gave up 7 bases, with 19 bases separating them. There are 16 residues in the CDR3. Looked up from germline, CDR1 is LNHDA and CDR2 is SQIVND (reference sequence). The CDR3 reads CASSISGTAGRQPQHF. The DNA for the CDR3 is TGTGCCAGTAGTATTTCCGGGACCGCGGGGAGGCAGCCCCAGCATTTT.

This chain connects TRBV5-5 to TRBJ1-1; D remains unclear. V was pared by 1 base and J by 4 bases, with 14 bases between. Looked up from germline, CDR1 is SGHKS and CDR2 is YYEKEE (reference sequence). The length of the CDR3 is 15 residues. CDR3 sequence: CASSLLGGGSTEAFF. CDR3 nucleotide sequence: TGTGCCAGCAGCTTGCTCGGAGGAGGGAGCACTGAAGCTTTCTTT.